The entry below gives a single TCR beta chain sequence along with its context. What it binds is not known. These data are taken from a study of shared clonotypes between healthy human individuals. Study-wide results and caveats: Among the subsets, naive ones generally showed larger estimated richness than memory ones.

Several immunoSEQ plates received, in even portions, the genomic DNA of each subset. TCRdb keeps only in-frame clones here, not all; method: immunoSEQ multiplex PCR. The repertoire has around 1 million clones, approximately 80% of them found once; the top ten carry roughly 1.5%. The CDR3 runs to 10 residues. The germline V and J ends were trimmed by 3 bases and 7 bases, with 6 bases remaining between them. In germline, CDR1 is SQVTM, CDR2 ANQGSEA. The specimen was memory CD4+ T cells sorted from blood. This sample's subset: CD45RA-negative fraction. The sequence was obtained from a man between 18 and 35 years old in good health. The chain is built from TRBV29-1 and TRBJ1-2, with D unclear. CDR3 sequence: CSVDQSGYTF. DNA for the CDR3: TGCAGCGTTGATCAATCTGGCTACACCTTC.